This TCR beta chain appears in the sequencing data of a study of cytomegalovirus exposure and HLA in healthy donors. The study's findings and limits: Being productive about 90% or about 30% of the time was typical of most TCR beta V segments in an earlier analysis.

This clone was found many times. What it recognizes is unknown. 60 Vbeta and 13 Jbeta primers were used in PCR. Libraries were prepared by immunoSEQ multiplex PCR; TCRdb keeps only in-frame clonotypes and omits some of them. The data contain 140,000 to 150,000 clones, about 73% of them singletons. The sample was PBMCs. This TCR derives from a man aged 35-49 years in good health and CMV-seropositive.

This CDR3 is CASSEGARDEAFF. CDR3 DNA sequence: TGTGCCAGCAGCGAAGGGGCGAGAGATGAAGCTTTCTTT. J is TRBJ1-1 and V is TRBV7-9; tentatively, D is TRBD1 (5 bases). Between the trimmed V and J ends, which lost 5 bases and 7 bases, there was a span of 14 bases. Germline CDR1 is SEHNR and CDR2 is FQNEAQ (reference sequence). This CDR3 is 13 amino acids long.